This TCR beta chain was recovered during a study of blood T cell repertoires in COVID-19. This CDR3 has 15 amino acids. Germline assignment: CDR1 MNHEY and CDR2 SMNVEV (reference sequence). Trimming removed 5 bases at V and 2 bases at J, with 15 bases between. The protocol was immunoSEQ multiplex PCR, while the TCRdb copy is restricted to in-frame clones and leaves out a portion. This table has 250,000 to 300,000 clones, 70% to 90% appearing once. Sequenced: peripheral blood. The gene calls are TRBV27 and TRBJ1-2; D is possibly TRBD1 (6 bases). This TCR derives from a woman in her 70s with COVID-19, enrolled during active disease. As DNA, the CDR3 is TGTGCCAGCAGTACGGTCGGGGGGCGGAACTATGGCTACACCTTC. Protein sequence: CASSTVGGRNYGYTF.